The entry below describes one TCR beta chain. This entry comes from a study of blood T cell repertoires in COVID-19. Study context: Both acute and convalescent COVID-19 samples were obtained from the United States, Italy and Spain. The analysed material was cDNA or gDNA that came from T cells, B-cell-depleted T cells, or PBMCs.

The CDR3 sequence is 16 residues long. V lost 3 bases and J lost 1; bases outside the gene matches: 8. The germline gives CDR1 LNHDA, CDR2 SQIVND (reference sequence). Per the authors' pipeline: Nucleated cell counts were estimated from reference gene primer amplification. Using immunoSEQ multiplex PCR, the repertoire was profiled, and TCRdb retains in-frame clones only, with some absent. V and J calls plus clone size are reproduced from that table; the DNA served to infer D and trimming. Altogether hundreds of thousands of clones are present, approximately 86% being singletons, with the ten largest covering about 9.8%.

V usage is TRBV19 and J usage is TRBJ1-1, with 7 bases lining up with TRBD1. The sequence was obtained from a man between 18 and 35 years old with active or convalescent COVID-19. Sequencing was done on a sample of peripheral blood. Here the CDR3 reads CASSIGQGDWNTEAFF. The CDR3 DNA is TGTGCCAGTAGTATCGGGCAGGGGGATTGGAACACTGAAGCTTTCTTT.